This TCR beta chain was observed in a study of CD8 T cells in Susac syndrome. The CDR3 has 13 residues. J lost 5 bases, V lost 2 bases, and 3 bases had no gene match. CDR1 is GTSNPN, CDR2 SVGIG, per germline (reference sequence). An input of roughly 0.45 to 1 ug of RNA was subjected to reverse transcription using random hexamers. A multiplex approach, immunoSEQ multiplex PCR, amplified TCR beta CDR3 across 54 Vbeta and 13 Jbeta. One entry per CDR3 protein, called by TCRdb with MiXCR from the immunoSEQ multiplex PCR reads. The sample carries tens of thousands of distinct CDR3 sequences, roughly 95% recorded once.

The sequence came from a human donor with multiple sclerosis. The chain uses TRBV30 and TRBJ2-3; 8 nucleotides match TRBD1. Sequenced sample: CD4+ T cells from PBMCs. CDR3 residues: CAWSRQGQDTQYF. The CDR3 DNA reads as TGTGCCTGGAGTAGACAGGGGCAAGATACGCAGTATTTT.